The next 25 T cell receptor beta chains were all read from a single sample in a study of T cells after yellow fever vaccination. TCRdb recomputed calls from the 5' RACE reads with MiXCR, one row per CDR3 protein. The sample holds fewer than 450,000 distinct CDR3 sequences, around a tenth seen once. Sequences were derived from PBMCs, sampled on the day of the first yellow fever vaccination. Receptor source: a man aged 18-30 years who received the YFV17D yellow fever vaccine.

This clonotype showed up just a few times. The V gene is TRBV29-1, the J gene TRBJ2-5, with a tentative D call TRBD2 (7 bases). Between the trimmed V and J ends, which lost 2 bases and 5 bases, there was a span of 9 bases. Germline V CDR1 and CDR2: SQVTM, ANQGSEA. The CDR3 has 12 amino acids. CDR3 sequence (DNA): TGCAGCGTTGAAAAGGGGGGGGAGACCCAGTACTTC. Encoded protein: CSVEKGGETQYF.

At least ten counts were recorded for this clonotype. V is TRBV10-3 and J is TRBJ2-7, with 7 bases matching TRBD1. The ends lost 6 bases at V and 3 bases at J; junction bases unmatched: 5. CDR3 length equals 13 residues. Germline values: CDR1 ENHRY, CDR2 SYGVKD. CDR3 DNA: TGTGCCATCAGCCCCGGGACAGACTACGAGCAGTACTTC. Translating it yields CAISPGTDYEQYF.

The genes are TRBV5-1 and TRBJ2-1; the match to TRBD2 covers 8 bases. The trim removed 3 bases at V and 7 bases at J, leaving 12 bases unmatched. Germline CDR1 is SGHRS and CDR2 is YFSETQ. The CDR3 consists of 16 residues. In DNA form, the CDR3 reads TGCGCCAGCAGCTCCAGGACGGGGGGGGCTTGGAATGAGCAGTTCTTC. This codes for CASSSRTGGAWNEQFF.

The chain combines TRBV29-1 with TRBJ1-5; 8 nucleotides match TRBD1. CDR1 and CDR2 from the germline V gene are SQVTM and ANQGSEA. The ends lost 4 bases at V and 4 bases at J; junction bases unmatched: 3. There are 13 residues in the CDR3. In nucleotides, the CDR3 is TGCAGCGTTGCCAGGGGGCTGAATCAGCCCCAGCATTTT. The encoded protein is CSVARGLNQPQHF.

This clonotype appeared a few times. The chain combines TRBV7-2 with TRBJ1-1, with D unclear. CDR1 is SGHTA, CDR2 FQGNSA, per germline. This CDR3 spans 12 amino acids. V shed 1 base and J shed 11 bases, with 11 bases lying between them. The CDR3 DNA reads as TGTGCCAGCAGCTTAGGCAGGCGGCGTGCTTTCTTT. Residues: CASSLGRRRAFF.

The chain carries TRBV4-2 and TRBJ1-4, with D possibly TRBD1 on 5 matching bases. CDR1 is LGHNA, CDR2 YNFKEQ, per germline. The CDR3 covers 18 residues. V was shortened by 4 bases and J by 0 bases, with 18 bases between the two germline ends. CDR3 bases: TGTGCCAGCAGCCCCCTTAGGGGTGGCCGAACAACTAATGAAAAACTGTTTTTT. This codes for CASSPLRGGRTTNEKLFF.

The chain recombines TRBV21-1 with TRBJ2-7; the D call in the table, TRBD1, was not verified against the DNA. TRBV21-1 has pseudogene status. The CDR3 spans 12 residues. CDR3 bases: TGTGCCAGCAGCAAGACAGGGTACGAGCAGTACGTC. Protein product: CASSKTGYEQYV.

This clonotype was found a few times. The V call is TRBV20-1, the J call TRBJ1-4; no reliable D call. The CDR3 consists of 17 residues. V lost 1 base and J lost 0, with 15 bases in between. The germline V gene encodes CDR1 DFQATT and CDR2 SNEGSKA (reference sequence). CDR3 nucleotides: TGCAGTGCTAGAGGCTCGGGGAGGGAGGCAACTAATGAAAAACTGTTTTTT. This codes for CSARGSGREATNEKLFF.

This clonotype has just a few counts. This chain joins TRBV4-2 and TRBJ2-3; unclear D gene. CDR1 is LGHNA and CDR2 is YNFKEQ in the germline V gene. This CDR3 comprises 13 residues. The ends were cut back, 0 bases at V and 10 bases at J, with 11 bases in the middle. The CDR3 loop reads CASSQEPLDPQYF. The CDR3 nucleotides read TGTGCCAGCAGCCAAGAGCCACTCGACCCGCAGTATTTT.

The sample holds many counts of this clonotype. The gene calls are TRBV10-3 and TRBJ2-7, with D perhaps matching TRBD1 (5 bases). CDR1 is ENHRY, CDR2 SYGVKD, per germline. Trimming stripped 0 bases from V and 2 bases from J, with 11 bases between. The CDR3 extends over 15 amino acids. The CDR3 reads CAISESQDTAYEQYF. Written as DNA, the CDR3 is TGTGCCATCAGTGAGTCTCAGGACACAGCCTACGAGCAGTACTTC.

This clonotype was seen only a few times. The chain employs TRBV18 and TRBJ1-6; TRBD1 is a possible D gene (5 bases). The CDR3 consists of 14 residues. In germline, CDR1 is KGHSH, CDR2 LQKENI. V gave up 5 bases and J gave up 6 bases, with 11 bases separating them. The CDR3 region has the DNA TGTGCCAGCTCAATCCGGGACTCTAATTCACCCCTCCACTTT. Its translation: CASSIRDSNSPLHF.

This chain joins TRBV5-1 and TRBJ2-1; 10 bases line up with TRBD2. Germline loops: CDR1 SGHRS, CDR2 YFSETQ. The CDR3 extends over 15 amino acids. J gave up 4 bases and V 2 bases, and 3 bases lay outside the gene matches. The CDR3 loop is CASSFFSGGYNEQFF. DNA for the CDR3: TGCGCCAGCAGCTTTTTTAGCGGGGGGTACAATGAGCAGTTCTTC.

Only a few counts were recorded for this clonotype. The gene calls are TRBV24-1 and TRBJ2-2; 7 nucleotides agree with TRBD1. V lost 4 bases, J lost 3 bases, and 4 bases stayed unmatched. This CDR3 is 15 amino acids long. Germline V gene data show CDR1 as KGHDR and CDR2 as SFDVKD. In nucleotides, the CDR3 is TGTGCCACCAGTGACCCTGGACAGGACACCGGGGAGCTGTTTTTT. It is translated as CATSDPGQDTGELFF.

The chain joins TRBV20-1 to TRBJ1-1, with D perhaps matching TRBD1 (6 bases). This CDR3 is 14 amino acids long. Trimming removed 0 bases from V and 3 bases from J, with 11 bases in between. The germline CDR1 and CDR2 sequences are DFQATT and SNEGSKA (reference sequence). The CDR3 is CSARDGRGDTEAFF. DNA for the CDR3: TGCAGTGCTAGAGATGGGAGGGGGGACACTGAAGCTTTCTTT.

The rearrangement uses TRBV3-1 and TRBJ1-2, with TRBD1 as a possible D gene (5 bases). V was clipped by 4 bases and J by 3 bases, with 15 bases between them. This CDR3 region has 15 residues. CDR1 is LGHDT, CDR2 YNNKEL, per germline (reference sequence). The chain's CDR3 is CASSPWGSLDYGYTF. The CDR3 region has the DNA TGTGCCAGCAGCCCTTGGGGGTCCCTAGACTATGGCTACACCTTC.

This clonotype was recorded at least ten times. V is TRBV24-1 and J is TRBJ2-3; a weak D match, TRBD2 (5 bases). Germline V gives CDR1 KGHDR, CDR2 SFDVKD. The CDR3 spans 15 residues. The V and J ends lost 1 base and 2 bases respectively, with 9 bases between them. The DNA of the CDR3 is TGTGCCACCAGTGATTTACGGGAACCCACAGATACGCAGTATTTT. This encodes CATSDLREPTDTQYF.

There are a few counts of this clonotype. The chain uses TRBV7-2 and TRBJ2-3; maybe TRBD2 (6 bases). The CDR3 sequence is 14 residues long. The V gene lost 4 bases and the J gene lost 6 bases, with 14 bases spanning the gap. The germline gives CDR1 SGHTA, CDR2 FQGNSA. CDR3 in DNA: TGTGCCAGCAGCTCCGGGACTTCCCCGGATACGCAGTATTTT. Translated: CASSSGTSPDTQYF. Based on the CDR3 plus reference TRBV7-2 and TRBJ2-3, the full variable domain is GAGVSQSPSNKVTEKGKDVELRCDPISGHTALYWYRQSLGQGLEFLIYFQGNSAPDKSGLPSDRFSAERTGGSVSTLTIQRTQQEDSAVYLCASSSGTSPDTQYFGPGTRLTVL.

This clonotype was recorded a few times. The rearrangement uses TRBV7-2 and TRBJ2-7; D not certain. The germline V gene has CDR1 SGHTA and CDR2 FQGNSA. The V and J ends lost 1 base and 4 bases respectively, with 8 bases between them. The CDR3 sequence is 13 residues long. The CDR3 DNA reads TGTGCCAGCAGCTTAGAGTCAGCTTACGAGCAGTACTTC. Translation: CASSLESAYEQYF.

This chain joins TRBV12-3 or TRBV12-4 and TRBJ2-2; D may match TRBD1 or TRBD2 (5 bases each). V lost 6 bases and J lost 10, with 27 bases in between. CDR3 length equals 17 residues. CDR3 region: CASSPTRVLPGAPELFF. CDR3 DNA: TGTGCCAGCAGCCCAACAAGGGTGCTACCCGGGGCCCCGGAGCTGTTTTTT.

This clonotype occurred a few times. The CDR3 sequence is CASSLRGWEKLFF. CDR3 bases: TGTGCCAGCAGCCTGAGAGGCTGGGAAAAACTGTTTTTT. The rearrangement joins TRBV5-6 to TRBJ1-4, with D hard to call. This CDR3 spans 13 amino acids. Germline assignment: CDR1 SGHDT and CDR2 YYEEEE. V lost 4 bases and J lost 8, with 12 bases in between.

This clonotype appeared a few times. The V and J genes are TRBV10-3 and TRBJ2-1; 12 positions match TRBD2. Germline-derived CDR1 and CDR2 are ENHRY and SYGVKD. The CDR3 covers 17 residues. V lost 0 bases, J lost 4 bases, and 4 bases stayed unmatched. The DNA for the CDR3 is TGTGCCATCAGTGAGTCGCCCGGACTAGCGGGGTACAATGAGCAGTTCTTC. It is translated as CAISESPGLAGYNEQFF.

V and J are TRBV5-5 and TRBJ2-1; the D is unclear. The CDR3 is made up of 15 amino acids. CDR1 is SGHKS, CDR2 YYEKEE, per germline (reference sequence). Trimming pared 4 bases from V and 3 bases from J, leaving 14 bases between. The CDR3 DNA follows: TGTGCCAGCAGCCCCGGAGTCAGCTGCTACAATGAGCAGTTCTTC. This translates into CASSPGVSCYNEQFF. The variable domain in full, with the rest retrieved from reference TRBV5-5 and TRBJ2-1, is DAGVTQSPTHLIKTRGQQVTLRCSPISGHKSVSWYQQVLGQGPQFIFQYYEKEERGRGNFPDRFSARQFPNYSSELNVNALLLGDSALYLCASSPGVSCYNEQFFGPGTRLTVL.

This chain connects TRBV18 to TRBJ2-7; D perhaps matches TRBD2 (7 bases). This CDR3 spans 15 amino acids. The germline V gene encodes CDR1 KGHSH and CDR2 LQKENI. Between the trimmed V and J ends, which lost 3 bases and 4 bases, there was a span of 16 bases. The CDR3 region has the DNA TGTGCCAGCTCACCGTCGGGAAGGGGGGGTTACGAGCAGTACGTC. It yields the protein CASSPSGRGGYEQYV.

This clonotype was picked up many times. The CDR3 DNA reads as TGTGCCAGCAGTTTAAGTGTCCTTGGCAATGAGCAGTTCTTC. It codes for CASSLSVLGNEQFF. This rearrangement joins TRBV12-3 or TRBV12-4 to TRBJ2-1; D gene uncertain. V dropped 2 bases and J dropped 6 bases, with 11 bases sitting between them. This CDR3 spans 14 amino acids.

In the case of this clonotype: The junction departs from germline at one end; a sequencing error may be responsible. The CDR3 DNA sequence: TGTGCCATCAGCGTCGAGCAGGGTAGTACACCCCTCCACTTT. Translation: CAISVEQGSTPLHF. The chain is built from TRBV9 and TRBJ1-6; D might be TRBD1 (5 bases). The CDR3 totals 14 residues. CDR1 and CDR2 from the germline V gene are SGDLS and YYNGEE. Drawing the rest from reference TRBV9 and TRBJ1-6, the complete variable domain is DSGVTQTPKHLITATGQRVTLRCSPRSGDLSVYWYQQSLDQGLQFLIQYYNGEERAKGNILERFSAQQFPDLHSELNLSSLELGDSALYFCAISVEQGSTPLHFGNGTRLTVT.